This passage covers 14 T cell receptor beta chains from one sample sequenced in a study of blood T cell repertoires in COVID-19. This table comes from immunoSEQ multiplex PCR, and its TCRdb copy is limited to in-frame clones, with some not included. The profile shows 90,000 to 150,000 clones, 70% to 85% of them singletons. The specimen sequenced was peripheral blood. The receptor source for this set is a human donor with acute or convalescent COVID-19. The donor label of this sample is uncertain.

The chain carries TRBV19 and TRBJ2-2; TRBD1 agrees at 11 bases. The germline V gene has CDR1 LNHDA and CDR2 SQIVND (reference sequence). With 7 bases clipped from V and 6 bases from J, the junction kept 4 bases outside the gene matches. The CDR3 consists of 14 residues. CDR3: CASMGQGDPGELFF. CDR3 coding DNA: TGTGCCAGTATGGGACAGGGGGACCCCGGGGAGCTGTTTTTT.

CDR3 protein: CASSQEDRRNYGYTF. DNA for the CDR3: TGTGCCAGCAGCCAAGAGGACAGGCGTAACTATGGCTACACCTTC. The chain uses TRBV3-1 (or the pseudogene TRBV3-2) and TRBJ1-2; 7 positions match TRBD1. The CDR3 spans 15 residues. Germline CDR1 and CDR2: LGHDT and YNNKEL (reference sequence). The V gene end was trimmed by 0 bases and the J gene end by 1 base; junction bases not matched to a gene: 2.

V usage is TRBV28 and J usage is TRBJ1-5, with 8 positions matching TRBD1. Unmatched junction bases numbered 14, after V lost 5 bases and J lost 5 bases. The germline CDR1 and CDR2 sequences are MDHEN and SYDVKM. The CDR3 covers 17 residues. The CDR3, as DNA: TGTGCCAGCAGTCGACAGGGGTTCGTCCATTTGCATCAGCCCCAGCATTTT. It codes for CASSRQGFVHLHQPQHF.

V and J are TRBV13 and TRBJ2-2; possibly TRBD1 for D (5 bases). CDR3 length: 13 residues. Trimming took 5 bases from V and 5 from J, leaving 9 bases between them. The germline gives CDR1 PRHDT, CDR2 FYEKMQ (reference sequence). Here the CDR3 DNA reads TGTGCCAGCAGCCCAGGGCGGACCGGGGAGCTGTTTTTT. This gives the protein CASSPGRTGELFF.

This clone showed up just a few times. The chain has TRBV19 and TRBJ1-3; tentative D call: TRBD1 (6 bases). The germline V gene has CDR1 LNHDA and CDR2 SQIVND (reference sequence). Trimming took 3 bases from V and 0 from J, leaving 15 bases between them. The CDR3 has 17 residues. The DNA for the CDR3 is TGTGCCAGTAGTATCCTATACGCGGACAGCTCTGGAAACACCATATATTTT. Residues: CASSILYADSSGNTIYF.

The genes are TRBV7-9 and TRBJ1-5; 7 positions match TRBD1. The CDR3 totals 15 residues. With 5 bases clipped from V and 3 bases from J, the junction kept 7 bases outside the gene matches. Germline V gene lookup returns CDR1 SEHNR and CDR2 FQNEAQ (reference sequence). The CDR3 DNA sequence: TGTGCCAGCAGCGGAAAGGGACAGTCCAATCAGCCCCAGCATTTT. Protein product: CASSGKGQSNQPQHF.

This clone appeared once. The rearrangement links TRBV6-5 to TRBJ2-5, with D maybe TRBD2 (5 bases). Germline V gene lookup returns CDR1 MNHEY and CDR2 SVGAGI. V was cut by 0 bases and J by 7 bases, with 12 bases left in between. The CDR3 loop spans 14 amino acids. The CDR3, as DNA: TGTGCCAGCAGTTACTCGCACTCCCGGGGGACCCAGTACTTC. As protein: CASSYSHSRGTQYF.

This clone was counted once. The chain has TRBV3-1 (or the pseudogene TRBV3-2) and TRBJ2-7, with D tentatively TRBD2 (6 bases). The germline gives CDR1 LGHDT, CDR2 YNNKEL (reference sequence). This CDR3 region has 12 residues. V lost 1 base and J 11 bases, leaving 12 bases between the germline ends. CDR3 DNA: TGTGCCAGCAGCCAAGTTGGGGGGAAGGAGTACTTC. Translated: CASSQVGGKEYF.

The chain recombines TRBV12-3 or TRBV12-4 with TRBJ1-4; D gene uncertain. Trimming cost V 5 bases and J 11 bases, with 15 bases left between them. This CDR3 contains 13 residues. CDR3 region: CASSRLTLEKLFF. The CDR3 DNA sequence: TGTGCCAGCAGTCGGTTAACCCTGGAGAAACTGTTTTTT.

The chain is built from TRBV6-5 and TRBJ2-1; 12 nucleotides line up with TRBD2. This CDR3 is built from 16 residues. The germline V gene encodes CDR1 MNHEY and CDR2 SVGAGI. Unmatched junction bases numbered 9, after V lost 2 bases and J lost 10 bases. The CDR3 sequence is CASSYQRLAGDREQFF. CDR3 coding DNA: TGTGCCAGCAGTTACCAAAGACTAGCGGGGGATAGGGAGCAGTTCTTC.

V and J are TRBV18 and TRBJ1-2; TRBD1 might be the D (5 bases). The CDR3 contains 14 residues. Trimming took 2 bases from V and 4 from J, leaving 11 bases between them. In germline, CDR1 is KGHSH, CDR2 LQKENI. CDR3 loop: CASSPGPGPYGYTF. CDR3 nucleotides: TGTGCCAGCTCACCAGGGCCAGGGCCCTATGGCTACACCTTC.

The sample holds a few counts of this clone. The rearrangement uses TRBV4-1 and TRBJ2-2; D is undetermined. CDR3 length: 16 residues. V lost 1 base and J 0 bases, leaving 9 bases between the germline ends. CDR1 and CDR2 (germline): MGHRA, YSYEKL. This CDR3 reads CASSQVGTANTGELFF. CDR3 nucleotides: TGCGCCAGCAGCCAAGTTGGCACAGCGAACACCGGGGAGCTGTTTTTT.

The chain has TRBV4-1 and TRBJ2-2; 12 bases map to TRBD2. The CDR3 has 18 residues. Germline trimming cut 2 bases from V and 0 bases from J; bases unmatched to any gene: 4. Germline assignment: CDR1 MGHRA and CDR2 YSYEKL. DNA of the CDR3: TGCGCCAGCAGCCAACCGGGACTAGCGGGTTCGAACACCGGGGAGCTGTTTTTT. It is translated as CASSQPGLAGSNTGELFF.

This chain connects TRBV11-2 to TRBJ1-4, with 9 bases lining up with TRBD1. CDR1 SGHAT and CDR2 FQNNGV come from the germline V gene. V was clipped by 5 bases and J by 6 bases; unmatched bases: 7. This CDR3 spans 15 amino acids. CDR3 nucleotide sequence: TGTGCCAGCAGCCCAGGGGGGACAGGGTATGAAAAACTGTTTTTT. This codes for CASSPGGTGYEKLFF.